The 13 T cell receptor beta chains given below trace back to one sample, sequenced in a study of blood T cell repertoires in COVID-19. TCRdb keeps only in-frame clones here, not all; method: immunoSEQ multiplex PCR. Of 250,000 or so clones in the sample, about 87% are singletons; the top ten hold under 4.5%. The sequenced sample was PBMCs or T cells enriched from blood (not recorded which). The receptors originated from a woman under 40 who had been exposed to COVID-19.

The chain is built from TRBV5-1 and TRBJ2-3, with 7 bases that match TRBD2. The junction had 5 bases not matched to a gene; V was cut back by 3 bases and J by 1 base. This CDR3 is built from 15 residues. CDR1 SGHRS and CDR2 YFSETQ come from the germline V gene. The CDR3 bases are TGCGCCAGCAGCTCTAGCGGAGACGGCACAGATACGCAGTATTTT. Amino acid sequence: CASSSSGDGTDTQYF. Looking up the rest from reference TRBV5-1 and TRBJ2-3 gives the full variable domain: KAGVTQTPRYLIKTRGQQVTLSCSPISGHRSVSWYQQTPGQGLQFLFEYFSETQRNKGNFPGRFSGRQFSNSRSEMNVSTLELGDSALYLCASSSSGDGTDTQYFGPGTRLTVL.

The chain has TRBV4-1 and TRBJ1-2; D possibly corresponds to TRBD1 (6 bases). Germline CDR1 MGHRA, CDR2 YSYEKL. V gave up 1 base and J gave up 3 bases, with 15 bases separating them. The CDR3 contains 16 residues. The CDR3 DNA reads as TGCGCCAGCAGCCAAGTTTCGGGGGGACAAGACTATGGCTACACCTTC. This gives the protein CASSQVSGGQDYGYTF.

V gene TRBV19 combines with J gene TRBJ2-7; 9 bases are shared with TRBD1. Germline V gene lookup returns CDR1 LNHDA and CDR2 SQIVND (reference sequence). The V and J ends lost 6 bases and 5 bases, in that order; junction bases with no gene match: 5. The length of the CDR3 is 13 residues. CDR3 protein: CASSLRTGDEQYF. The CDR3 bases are TGTGCCAGTAGCCTTCGGACAGGGGACGAGCAGTACTTC.

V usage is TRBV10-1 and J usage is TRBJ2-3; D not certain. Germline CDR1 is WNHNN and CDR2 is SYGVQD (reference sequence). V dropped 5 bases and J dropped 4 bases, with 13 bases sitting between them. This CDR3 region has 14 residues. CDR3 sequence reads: CASSRHIPADTQYF. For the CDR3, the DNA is TGCGCCAGCAGTCGCCACATTCCAGCAGATACGCAGTATTTT.

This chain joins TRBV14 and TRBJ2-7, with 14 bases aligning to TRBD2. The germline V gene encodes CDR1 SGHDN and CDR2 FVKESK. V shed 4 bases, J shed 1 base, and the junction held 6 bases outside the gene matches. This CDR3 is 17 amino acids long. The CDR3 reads CASSPPGLAGESYEQYF. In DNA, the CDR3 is TGTGCCAGCAGCCCTCCGGGACTAGCGGGAGAGTCCTACGAGCAGTACTTC.

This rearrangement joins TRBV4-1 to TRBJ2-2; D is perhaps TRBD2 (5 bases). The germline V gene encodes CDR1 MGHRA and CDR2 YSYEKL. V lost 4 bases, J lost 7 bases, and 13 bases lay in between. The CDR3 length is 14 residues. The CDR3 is CASSPMTGNGELFF. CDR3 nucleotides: TGCGCCAGCAGCCCAATGACCGGGAACGGGGAGCTGTTTTTT.

Here the CDR3 reads CASGTGAAEAFF. The CDR3 DNA is TGTGCCAGCGGTACAGGGGCAGCTGAAGCTTTCTTT. The chain recombines TRBV5-5 with TRBJ1-1; 7 nucleotides line up with TRBD1. In germline, CDR1 is SGHKS, CDR2 YYEKEE (reference sequence). The CDR3 consists of 12 residues. V lost 7 bases, J lost 6 bases, and 6 bases stayed unmatched.

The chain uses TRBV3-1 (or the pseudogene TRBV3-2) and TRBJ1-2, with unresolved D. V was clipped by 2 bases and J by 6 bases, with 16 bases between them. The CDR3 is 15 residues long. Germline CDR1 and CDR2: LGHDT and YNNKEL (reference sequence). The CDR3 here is CASSQPGGPGHGYTF. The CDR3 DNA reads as TGTGCCAGCAGCCAACCGGGAGGACCGGGCCATGGCTACACCTTC.

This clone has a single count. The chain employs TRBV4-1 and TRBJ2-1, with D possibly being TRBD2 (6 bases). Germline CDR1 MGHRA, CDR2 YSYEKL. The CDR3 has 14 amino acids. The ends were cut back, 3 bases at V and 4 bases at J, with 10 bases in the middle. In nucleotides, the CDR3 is TGCGCCAGCAGCCATGGGCGGGATTACAATGAGCAGTTCTTC. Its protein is CASSHGRDYNEQFF.

The CDR3 loop reads CSASPLASSYEQYF. DNA of the CDR3: TGCAGTGCTAGTCCACTAGCGTCCTCCTACGAGCAGTACTTC. V and J are TRBV20-1 and TRBJ2-7; TRBD2 matches at 7 bases. This CDR3 has 14 amino acids. J gave up 0 bases and V 3 bases, and 5 bases lay outside the gene matches. Germline CDR1 and CDR2: DFQATT and SNEGSKA (reference sequence).

The chain's CDR3 is CASSKTGTLKQYF. DNA of the CDR3: TGTGCCAGCAGTAAGACAGGTACTCTCAAGCAGTACTTC. The V and J genes are TRBV25-1 and TRBJ2-7; weak D call: TRBD1 (6 bases). V lost 5 bases and J 8 bases, leaving 16 bases between the germline ends. CDR1 and CDR2 from the germline V gene are MGHDK and SYGVNS. The CDR3 length is 13 residues.

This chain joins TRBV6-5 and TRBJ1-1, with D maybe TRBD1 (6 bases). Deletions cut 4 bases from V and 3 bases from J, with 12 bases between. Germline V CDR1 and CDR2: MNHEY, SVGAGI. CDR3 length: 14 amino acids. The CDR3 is CASSFRGADTEAFF. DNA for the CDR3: TGTGCCAGCAGTTTCAGGGGAGCGGACACTGAAGCTTTCTTT.

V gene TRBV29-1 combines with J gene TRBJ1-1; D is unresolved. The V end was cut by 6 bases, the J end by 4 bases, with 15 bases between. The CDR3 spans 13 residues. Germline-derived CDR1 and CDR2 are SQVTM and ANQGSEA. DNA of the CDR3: TGCAGCGTGAAGGAGGTTACTCTCACTGAAGCTTTCTTT. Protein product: CSVKEVTLTEAFF.